The T cell receptor beta chain under discussion was sequenced for a study of blood T cell repertoires in COVID-19. Study-level background: The United States, Italy and Spain were the sources of the acute and convalescent COVID-19 samples. T cells, B-cell-depleted T cells, or PBMCs supplied cDNA or gDNA.

Trimming pared 2 bases from V and 4 bases from J, leaving 8 bases between. The CDR3 loop spans 13 amino acids. Original methodology: Researchers report that nucleated cell counts were estimated from reference gene primer amplification. The method was immunoSEQ multiplex PCR; TCRdb's version includes in-frame clones alone and lacks a portion of them. V and J calls and clone size are copied from that table; D and trimming were computed from the DNA. The sample includes approximately 120,000 clones, about nine tenths of them seen just once. This TCR was recovered from a human donor in a cohort sampled during active COVID-19. The material sequenced was peripheral blood. The chain has TRBV12-3 or TRBV12-4 and TRBJ1-1, with D unclear. DNA of the CDR3: TGTGCCAGCAGTTTACATCAGTCCACTGAAGCTTTCTTT. It is translated as CASSLHQSTEAFF.